These T cell receptor beta chains were read from a single sample in a study of blood T cell repertoires in COVID-19. The repertoire was sequenced with immunoSEQ multiplex PCR; TCRdb's copy has only in-frame clones and lacks some. The table records 250,000 or so clones, around 83% of them present only once. The specimen sequenced was peripheral blood. These receptors all come from a woman aged 35 to 49 who had recovered from COVID-19. CDR3s include the opening cysteine and the closing phenylalanine or tryptophan. A D gene is named only where the DNA matches it firmly. Size tells how often a clone was seen (once, few, many) or the class of an expanded clone, and some rows leave it out.

D gene	V gene	J gene	clone size	CDR3 protein	CDR3 DNA
-	TRBV7-3	TRBJ2-1	-	CASSLGQNNEQFF	TGTGCCAGCAGCTTAGGCCAAAACAATGAGCAGTTCTTC
TRBD1	TRBV6-5	TRBJ1-5	-	CASSYPGQGNQPQHF	TGTGCCAGCAGTTACCCCGGACAGGGCAATCAGCCCCAGCATTTT
TRBD2	TRBV18	TRBJ2-7	-	CASSPPGLAGYEQYF	TGTGCCAGCTCACCACCGGGACTAGCGGGGTACGAGCAGTACTTC
TRBD1	TRBV28	TRBJ1-3	-	CASSHQGAGNTIYF	TGTGCCAGCAGTCACCAGGGGGCGGGAAACACCATATATTTT
-	TRBV14	TRBJ2-7	few	CASGGFSYEQYF	TGTGCCAGCGGGGGGTTCTCCTACGAGCAGTACTTC
-	TRBV12-3/TRBV12-4	TRBJ1-1	-	CASTRGSEAFF	TGTGCCAGCACCCGGGGGTCTGAAGCTTTCTTT
-	TRBV6-1	TRBJ2-7	once	CASSEARNIPYEQYF	TGTGCCAGCAGTGAAGCGCGGAATATCCCCTACGAGCAGTACTTC
TRBD1	TRBV5-4	TRBJ1-2	few	CASSFQGAGVGYTF	TGTGCCAGCAGCTTCCAGGGGGCAGGTGTTGGCTACACCTTC
-	TRBV21-1	TRBJ1-1	-	CASSKGGTAVMNTEAFF	TGTGCCAGCAGCAAAGGGGGAACAGCGGTGATGAACACTGAAGCTTTCTTT
-	TRBV18	TRBJ1-2	-	CASSRGTREGYTF	TGTGCCAGCTCACGTGGGACTCGGGAAGGCTACACCTTC
-	TRBV6-5	TRBJ1-3	-	CASRAPTNSGNTIYF	TGTGCCAGCAGGGCCCCTACTAACTCTGGAAACACCATATATTTT
TRBD1	TRBV10-3	TRBJ1-2	-	CANKGQGVVYGYTF	TGTGCCAACAAGGGACAGGGGGTAGTCTATGGCTACACCTTC
-	TRBV6-5	TRBJ1-1	-	CASSTDSNTEAFF	TGTGCCAGCAGTACGGACAGTAACACTGAAGCTTTCTTT
-	TRBV3-1/TRBV3-2	TRBJ1-5	-	CASSQGTGTGGNQPQHF	TGTGCCAGCAGCCAAGGAACAGGTACAGGAGGCAATCAGCCCCAGCATTTT
-	TRBV21-1	TRBJ1-3	-	CASTRQGQYTIYF	TGTGCCAGCACGAGACAGGGCCAATACACCATATATTTT
-	TRBV9	TRBJ1-3	-	CASSVTGRVGNTIYF	TGTGCCAGCAGCGTGACAGGTCGGGTTGGAAACACCATATATTTT
TRBD1	TRBV27	TRBJ1-1	once	CASIPRQGRFTEAFF	TGTGCCAGCATCCCCAGACAGGGACGTTTCACTGAAGCTTTCTTT
-	TRBV5-1	TRBJ1-1	-	CASTISGGGTEAFF	TGCGCCAGCACCATATCCGGGGGAGGCACTGAAGCTTTCTTT
TRBD1	TRBV5-8	TRBJ2-2	once	CASILLGGPNTGELFF	TGTGCCAGCATCCTTCTAGGGGGCCCTAACACCGGGGAGCTGTTTTTT
TRBD1	TRBV29-1	TRBJ1-2	once	CSVERATGGTYGYTF	TGCAGCGTTGAGAGGGCGACAGGGGGGACCTATGGCTACACCTTC
-	TRBV29-1	TRBJ2-5	-	CSVPYGSETQYF	TGCAGCGTCCCCTATGGTTCAGAGACCCAGTACTTC
TRBD1	TRBV7-3	TRBJ1-6	-	CASSRDRANSPLHF	TGTGCCAGCAGCCGGGACAGGGCTAATTCACCCCTCCACTTT
-	TRBV11-2	TRBJ2-1	-	CASSSTPSSYNEQFF	TGTGCCAGCAGCTCCACCCCGAGCTCCTACAATGAGCAGTTCTTC
TRBD1	TRBV18	TRBJ1-1	-	CASSPRGQDLNTEAFF	TGTGCCAGCTCACCACGGGGACAGGACCTGAACACTGAAGCTTTCTTT
TRBD2	TRBV7-2	TRBJ2-7	-	CASSSRLAQVPYEQYF	TGTGCCAGCAGCTCCCGACTAGCCCAGGTTCCCTACGAGCAGTACTTC
-	TRBV11-2	TRBJ1-5	-	CASSFLGRDQPQHF	TGTGCCAGCAGCTTTTTGGGCCGAGATCAGCCCCAGCATTTT
TRBD1	TRBV3-1/TRBV3-2	TRBJ2-5	-	CASSQTGGVETQYF	TGTGCCAGCAGCCAGACAGGGGGAGTGGAGACCCAGTACTTC
-	TRBV28	TRBJ1-4	-	CASGGTTATNEKLFF	TGTGCCAGCGGGGGGACTACCGCAACTAATGAAAAACTGTTTTTT
TRBD1	TRBV10-3	TRBJ2-7	-	CAILNNDRAWEQYF	TGTGCCATACTAAATAACGACAGGGCGTGGGAGCAGTACTTC
TRBD2	TRBV5-1	TRBJ2-3	-	CASSFGLAGGFTDTQYF	TGCGCCAGCAGCTTTGGACTAGCGGGGGGGTTCACAGATACGCAGTATTTT
-	TRBV4-1	TRBJ2-3	-	CASSQEAAPSTDTQYF	TGCGCCAGCAGCCAGGAAGCGGCTCCCAGCACAGATACGCAGTATTTT
-	TRBV30	TRBJ1-5	-	CAWTDNSNQPQHF	TGTGCCTGGACGGACAATAGCAATCAGCCCCAGCATTTT
-	TRBV21-1	TRBJ1-1	-	CASSKVEGASTEAFF	TGTGCCAGCAGCAAAGTAGAGGGCGCGAGCACTGAAGCTTTCTTT
-	TRBV6-5	TRBJ1-6	-	CASSTESQNNSPLHF	TGTGCCAGCAGTACCGAAAGTCAGAATAATTCACCCCTCCACTTT
TRBD1	TRBV18	TRBJ2-3	-	CASSPGTGFNGDTQYF	TGTGCCAGCTCACCAGGGACAGGATTTAACGGAGATACGCAGTATTTT
-	TRBV6-5	TRBJ2-3	-	CASSSKTDTQYF	TGTGCCAGTTCTAGCAAGACAGATACGCAGTATTTT
-	TRBV5-8	TRBJ1-5	-	CASSFQGGSNQPQHF	TGTGCCAGCAGCTTCCAGGGAGGGAGCAATCAGCCCCAGCATTTT
-	TRBV27	TRBJ1-1	-	CASMGSRRGAFF	TGTGCCAGCATGGGGTCCAGGAGGGGTGCTTTCTTT
-	TRBV12-5	TRBJ2-1	-	CASGGQGPYNEQFF	TGTGCTAGTGGAGGGCAGGGCCCCTACAATGAGCAGTTCTTC
TRBD1	TRBV6-6	TRBJ1-6	-	CASIMGQKNSPLHF	TGTGCCAGCATTATGGGACAGAAGAATTCACCCCTCCACTTT
-	TRBV6-5	TRBJ2-3	few	CASGPITGSADTQYF	TGTGCCAGCGGCCCCATTACAGGGAGTGCAGATACGCAGTATTTT
TRBD1	TRBV5-1	TRBJ2-1	once	CASSLGRGPYNEQFF	TGCGCCAGCAGCTTGGGTAGGGGGCCTTACAATGAGCAGTTCTTC
-	TRBV9	TRBJ1-1	-	CASSVGGRRTEAFF	TGTGCCAGCAGCGTAGGGGGGAGGCGGACTGAAGCTTTCTTT
TRBD1	TRBV5-1	TRBJ2-2	-	CASSLSGGTGELFF	TGCGCCAGCAGCTTGTCAGGGGGCACCGGGGAGCTGTTTTTT
-	TRBV6-5	TRBJ1-2	-	CASSAGFDNYGYTF	TGTGCCAGCAGCGCCGGGTTCGATAACTATGGCTACACCTTC
TRBD1	TRBV5-1	TRBJ1-1	-	CASSSNDRVGEAFF	TGCGCCAGCAGCTCCAATGACAGGGTGGGTGAAGCTTTCTTT
-	TRBV18	TRBJ1-3	-	CASSPPMSSGNTIYF	TGTGCCAGCTCACCACCGATGAGCTCTGGAAACACCATATATTTT
TRBD1	TRBV9	TRBJ2-7	once	CASSAGQGNGEQYF	TGTGCCAGCAGCGCCGGACAGGGGAACGGCGAGCAGTACTTC
-	TRBV4-1	TRBJ2-5	-	CASSQDHNGRTQYF	TGCGCCAGCAGCCAAGATCACAACGGGAGGACCCAGTACTTC
-	TRBV19	TRBJ2-2	few	CASTRIAGELFF	TGTGCCAGTACCAGGATCGCCGGGGAGCTGTTTTTT
TRBD2	TRBV30	TRBJ2-5	-	CAWTRFSGGRETQYF	TGTGCCTGGACCCGCTTTTCGGGGGGAAGAGAGACCCAGTACTTC